This is a list of T cell receptor beta chains from one sample in a study of blood T cells in healthy people across ages. TCRdb re-derived calls from the 5' RACE reads in MiXCR, one entry per CDR3 protein. The table records roughly 800,000 distinct CDR3 sequences, nearly 60% of them present only once. Sequenced sample: blood. Receptor source: a man aged 25-40 years in good health. Each CDR3 is given without its conserved first and last residue. Fields, in order: V gene, CDR3 length, CDR3 protein.

v_gene: TRBV7-2
len: 12
CDR3aa: ASSATWGADGYT

v_gene: TRBV7-2
len: 14
CDR3aa: ASSLAGSGGTDTQY

v_gene: TRBV7-2
len: 12
CDR3aa: ASSVGPPYYEQY

v_gene: TRBV11-2
len: 13
CDR3aa: ASSSEGGKGETQY

v_gene: TRBV12-3/TRBV12-4
len: 10
CDR3aa: ASSTQGVAQF

v_gene: TRBV7-2
len: 13
CDR3aa: ASSLEGVHRTPLH

v_gene: TRBV4-2
len: 10
CDR3aa: ASSQDRQEQY

v_gene: TRBV7-2
len: 13
CDR3aa: ASSLAQEPQETQY

v_gene: TRBV7-2
len: 12
CDR3aa: ASSWMGVNTEAF

v_gene: TRBV9
len: 15
CDR3aa: ASHSSSRGPDTGELF

v_gene: TRBV12-3/TRBV12-4
len: 12
CDR3aa: ASRPPGTGVEQY

v_gene: TRBV9
len: 10
CDR3aa: ASSVGTGEQF

v_gene: TRBV29-1
len: 10
CDR3aa: SVEGMGETQY

v_gene: TRBV12-3/TRBV12-4
len: 16
CDR3aa: ASQKAVEIGGAKNIRY

v_gene: TRBV20-1
len: 12
CDR3aa: SCLQEGREIGYT

v_gene: TRBV24-1
len: 13
CDR3aa: ATSDRNWPTDTQY

v_gene: TRBV15
len: 13
CDR3aa: ATSSRLAGQETQY

v_gene: TRBV6-2/TRBV6-3
len: 13
CDR3aa: ASLRPGTAQETQY

v_gene: TRBV20-1
len: 12
CDR3aa: SASLGGGAETQY

v_gene: TRBV30
len: 12
CDR3aa: AWSWYGGVYEQY

v_gene: TRBV7-2
len: 11
CDR3aa: ASSVDSPNIQY

v_gene: TRBV9
len: 9
CDR3aa: ASSGAAEQF

v_gene: TRBV29-1
len: 10
CDR3aa: SVEIGWNEQY

v_gene: TRBV5-1
len: 14
CDR3aa: ASSPQLAGVGNEQY

v_gene: TRBV20-1
len: 10
CDR3aa: SAPIQGYEQY

v_gene: TRBV27
len: 13
CDR3aa: ASSLTGVSSYEQY

v_gene: TRBV24-1
len: 12
CDR3aa: ATSGPGYHNEQF

v_gene: TRBV20-1
len: 13
CDR3aa: SASSDRLSDNEQF

v_gene: TRBV20-1
len: 11
CDR3aa: SATSGRVGEQF

v_gene: TRBV5-1
len: 13
CDR3aa: ASSSTGQGHNEQY

v_gene: TRBV20-1
len: 13
CDR3aa: SASDIPGSGYEQY

v_gene: TRBV11-2
len: 14
CDR3aa: ASSSGLAGGIDEQF

v_gene: TRBV6-6
len: 15
CDR3aa: ASSYKRRSAQDQPQH

v_gene: TRBV28
len: 12
CDR3aa: ASSPLADYNEQF

v_gene: TRBV20-1
len: 10
CDR3aa: SASTGPSEQF

v_gene: TRBV12-3/TRBV12-4
len: 13
CDR3aa: ASSLGLGVNQPQH

v_gene: TRBV20-1
len: 12
CDR3aa: SARGSGTSYEQY